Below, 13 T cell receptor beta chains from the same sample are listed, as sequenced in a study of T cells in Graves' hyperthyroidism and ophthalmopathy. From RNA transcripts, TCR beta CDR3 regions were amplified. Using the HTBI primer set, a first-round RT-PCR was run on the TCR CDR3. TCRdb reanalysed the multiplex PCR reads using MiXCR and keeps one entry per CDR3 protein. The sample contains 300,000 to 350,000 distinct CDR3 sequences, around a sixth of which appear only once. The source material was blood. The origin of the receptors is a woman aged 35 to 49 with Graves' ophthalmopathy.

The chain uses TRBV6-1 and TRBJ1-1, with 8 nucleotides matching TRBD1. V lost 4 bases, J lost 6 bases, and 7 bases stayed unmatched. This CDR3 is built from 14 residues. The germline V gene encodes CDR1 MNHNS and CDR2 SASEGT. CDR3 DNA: TGTGCCAGCAGTGTAGACAGGGGATATTCTGAAGCTTTCTTT. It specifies CASSVDRGYSEAFF.

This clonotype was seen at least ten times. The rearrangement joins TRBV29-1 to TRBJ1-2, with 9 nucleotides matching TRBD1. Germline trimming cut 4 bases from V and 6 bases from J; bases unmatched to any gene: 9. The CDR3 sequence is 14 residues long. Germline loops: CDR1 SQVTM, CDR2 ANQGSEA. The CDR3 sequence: CSVGWGTGTNGYTF. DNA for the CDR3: TGCAGCGTTGGATGGGGGACAGGGACAAATGGCTACACCTTC.

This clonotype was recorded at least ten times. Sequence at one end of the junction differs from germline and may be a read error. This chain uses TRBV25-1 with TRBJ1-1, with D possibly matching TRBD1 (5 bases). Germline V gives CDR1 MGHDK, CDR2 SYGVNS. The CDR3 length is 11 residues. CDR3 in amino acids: CAGSSGPEAFF. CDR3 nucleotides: TGTGCCGGCAGTTCAGGGCCTGAAGCTTTCTTT.

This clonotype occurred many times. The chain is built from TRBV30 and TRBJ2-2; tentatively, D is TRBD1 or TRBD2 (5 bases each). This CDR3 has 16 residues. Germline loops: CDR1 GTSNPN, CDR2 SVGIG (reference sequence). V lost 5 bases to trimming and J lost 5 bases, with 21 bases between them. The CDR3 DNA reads TGTGCCTGGGGCGGACTCCTCTCGCCAGGGACCGGGGAGCTGTTTTTT. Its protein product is CAWGGLLSPGTGELFF.

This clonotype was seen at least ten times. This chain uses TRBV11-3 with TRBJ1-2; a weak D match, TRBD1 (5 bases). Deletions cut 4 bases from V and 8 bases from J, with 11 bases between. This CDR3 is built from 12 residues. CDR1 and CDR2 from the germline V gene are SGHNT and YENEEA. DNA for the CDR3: TGTGCCAGCAGCTCGGGGGGAGAGGGCTACACCTTC. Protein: CASSSGGEGYTF.

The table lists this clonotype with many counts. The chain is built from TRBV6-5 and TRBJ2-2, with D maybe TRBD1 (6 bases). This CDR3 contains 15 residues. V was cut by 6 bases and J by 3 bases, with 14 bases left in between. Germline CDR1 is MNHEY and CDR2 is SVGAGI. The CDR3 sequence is CASRTGTIDTGELFF. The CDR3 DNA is TGTGCCAGCAGAACCGGGACAATCGACACCGGGGAGCTGTTTTTT.

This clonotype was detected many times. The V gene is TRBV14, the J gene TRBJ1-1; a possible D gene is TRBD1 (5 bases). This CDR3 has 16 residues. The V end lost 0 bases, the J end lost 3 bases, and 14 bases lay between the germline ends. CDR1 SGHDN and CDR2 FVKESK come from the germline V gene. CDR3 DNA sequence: TGTGCCAGCAGCCAAGATTTCTCTTTGGGGGACACTGAAGCTTTCTTT. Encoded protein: CASSQDFSLGDTEAFF.

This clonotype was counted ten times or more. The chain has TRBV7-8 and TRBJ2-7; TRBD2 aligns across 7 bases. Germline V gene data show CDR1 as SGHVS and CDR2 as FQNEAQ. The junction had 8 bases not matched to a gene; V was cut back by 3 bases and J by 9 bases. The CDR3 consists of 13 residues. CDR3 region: CASSFPGSGGQYF. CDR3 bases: TGTGCCAGCAGCTTTCCCGGGTCGGGAGGGCAGTACTTC.

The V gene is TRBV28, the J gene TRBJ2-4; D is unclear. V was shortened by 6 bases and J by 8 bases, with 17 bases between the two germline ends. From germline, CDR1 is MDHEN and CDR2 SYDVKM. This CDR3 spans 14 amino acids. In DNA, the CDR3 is TGTGCCAGCAGATCACCGGTTCCTCCAGACATTCAGTACTTC. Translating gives CASRSPVPPDIQYF.

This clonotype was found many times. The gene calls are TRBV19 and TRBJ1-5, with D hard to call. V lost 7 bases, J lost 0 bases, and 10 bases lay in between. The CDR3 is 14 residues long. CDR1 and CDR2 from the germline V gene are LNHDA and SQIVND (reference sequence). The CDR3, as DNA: TGTGCCAGTAAGGGTAGGGATAGCAATCAGCCCCAGCATTTT. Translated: CASKGRDSNQPQHF.

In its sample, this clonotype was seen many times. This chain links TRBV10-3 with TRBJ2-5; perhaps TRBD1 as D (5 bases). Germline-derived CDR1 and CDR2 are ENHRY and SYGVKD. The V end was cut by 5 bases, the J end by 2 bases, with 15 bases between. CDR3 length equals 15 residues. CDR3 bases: TGTGCCATCAGTTCTTATTGGGGCAGACAAGAGACCCAGTACTTC. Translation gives CAISSYWGRQETQYF.

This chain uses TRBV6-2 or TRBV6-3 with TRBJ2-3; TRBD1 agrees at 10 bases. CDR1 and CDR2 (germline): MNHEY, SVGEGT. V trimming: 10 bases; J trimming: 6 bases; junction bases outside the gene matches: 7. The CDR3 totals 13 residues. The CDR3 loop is CANATGGVDTQYF. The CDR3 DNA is TGTGCCAACGCGACAGGGGGCGTCGATACGCAGTATTTT.

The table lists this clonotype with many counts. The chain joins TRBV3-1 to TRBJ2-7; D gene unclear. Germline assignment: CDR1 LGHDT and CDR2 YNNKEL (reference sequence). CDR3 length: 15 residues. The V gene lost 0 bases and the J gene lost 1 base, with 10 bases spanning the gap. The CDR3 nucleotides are TGTGCCAGCAGCCAAGACCCCTCCCGTTCCTACGAGCAGTACTTC. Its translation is CASSQDPSRSYEQYF.